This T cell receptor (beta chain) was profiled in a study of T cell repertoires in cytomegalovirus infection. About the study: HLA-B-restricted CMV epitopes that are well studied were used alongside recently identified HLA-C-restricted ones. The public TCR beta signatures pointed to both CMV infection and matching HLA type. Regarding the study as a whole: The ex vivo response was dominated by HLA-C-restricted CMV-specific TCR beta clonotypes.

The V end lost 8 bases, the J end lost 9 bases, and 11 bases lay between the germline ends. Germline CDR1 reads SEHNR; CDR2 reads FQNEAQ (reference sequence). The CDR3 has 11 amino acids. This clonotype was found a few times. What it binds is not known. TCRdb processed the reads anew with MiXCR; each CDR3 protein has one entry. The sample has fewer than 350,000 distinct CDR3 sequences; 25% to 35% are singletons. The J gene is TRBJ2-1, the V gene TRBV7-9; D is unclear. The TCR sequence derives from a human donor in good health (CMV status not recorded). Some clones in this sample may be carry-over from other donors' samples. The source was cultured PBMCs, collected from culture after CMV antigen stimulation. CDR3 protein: CASHQVGEQFF. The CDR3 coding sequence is TGTGCCAGCCACCAAGTGGGTGAGCAGTTCTTC.